Listed below are T cell receptor beta chains from one sample, sequenced in a study of T cells in Graves' hyperthyroidism and ophthalmopathy. One entry per CDR3 protein results from TCRdb running MiXCR on the multiplex PCR reads. The data contain around 33,000 distinct CDR3 sequences, around 48% of them singletons. Sequencing used blood. The source is a woman between 50 and 59 years old with Graves' hyperthyroidism that later progressed to Graves' ophthalmopathy. The CDR3 runs from the conserved cysteine through the conserved F or W. D genes are given only for firm matches. Rows give clone size only sometimes, using once, few, many, or a class for an expanded clone.

d_call | j_call | clone_size | v_call | cdr3_nt | cdr3_aa
. | TRBJ2-1 | few | TRBV20-1 | TGCAGTGCTTCCCAGGGCGACTCCTACAATGAGCAGTTCTTC | CSASQGDSYNEQFF
. | TRBJ1-5 | . | TRBV10-2 | TGCGCCAGCGCAAGTGGAGAGCAGCCCCAGCATTTT | CASASGEQPQHF
. | TRBJ1-2 | many | TRBV7-9 | TGTGCCAGCAGCTTAGGGGTTTCGGGGGTTTTTGGCTACACCTTC | CASSLGVSGVFGYTF
. | TRBJ1-5 | many | TRBV11-3 | TGTGCCAGCAGCTTAGAAGAGGGTCAGCCCCAGCATTTT | CASSLEEGQPQHF
. | TRBJ1-6 | . | TRBV20-1 | TGCAGTGCCACCCGGGACGGTCGGGGCTCCTATAATTCACCCCTCCACTTT | CSATRDGRGSYNSPLHF
. | TRBJ1-3 | . | TRBV24-1 | TGTGCCACCAGTGATGCCGTGAAGGGGCATATATCTGGATTCACCATATATTTT | CATSDAVKGHISGFTIYF
. | TRBJ2-3 | . | TRBV20-1 | TGCAGTGTGGAGTGGGGGAACACAGATACGCAGTATTTT | CSVEWGNTDTQYF
. | TRBJ1-2 | few | TRBV4-1 | TGCGCCAGCGCAGGAGTAGCTAACTATGGCTACACCTTC | CASAGVANYGYTF
. | TRBJ2-7 | medium-sized | TRBV7-8 | TGTGCCAGCAGCTTAGCCGTCTCCTACGAGCAGTACTTC | CASSLAVSYEQYF
TRBD1 | TRBJ2-5 | . | TRBV11-3 | TGTGCCAGCAGCTTAACCGGGACAGGGGGCCAAGGGTCCCAGTACTTC | CASSLTGTGGQGSQYF
. | TRBJ2-1 | many | TRBV19 | TGTGCCACCCTGGACGGGTACAATGAGCAGTTCTTC | CATLDGYNEQFF
. | TRBJ1-1 | . | TRBV29-1 | TGCAGCGTTGTCATGGCCGGCAGTCTCTTCTTT | CSVVMAGSLFF
. | TRBJ1-6 | many | TRBV18 | TGTGCCAGCTCGGACAGTGATAATTCACCCCTCCACTTT | CASSDSDNSPLHF
. | TRBJ2-7 | . | TRBV11-2 | . | CASSFYICSAVTSGATYEQYF
. | TRBJ1-2 | . | TRBV4-1 | TGCGCCAGCAGCCAAAGATTCGGGGACTATGGCTACACCTTC | CASSQRFGDYGYTF
. | TRBJ1-6 | medium-sized | TRBV7-2 | TGTGCCAGCAGCTTTGGTGGTTATAATTCACCCCTCCACTTT | CASSFGGYNSPLHF
. | TRBJ2-5 | . | TRBV20-1 | TGCAGTGCTAGAGATTGGCCAGGAAAAGAGACCCAGTACTTC | CSARDWPGKETQYF
. | TRBJ1-2 | many | TRBV5-1 | TGCGCCAGCAGCTGGGGGGGGGATCGCTATGGCTACACCTTC | CASSWGGDRYGYTF
. | TRBJ1-3 | . | TRBV4-2 | TGTGCCAGCAGCCACAATCTAGGGAACACCATATATTTT | CASSHNLGNTIYF
TRBD1 | TRBJ1-1 | . | TRBV7-9 | TGTGCCACCCGGGACAGGGGCGCAGGGTACACTGAAGCTTTCTTT | CATRDRGAGYTEAFF
TRBD1 | TRBJ1-1 | . | TRBV20-1 | TGCAGTGCCAGTAGTCCGGGGGACAGGGTGGTCCCTGAAGCTTTCTTT | CSASSPGDRVVPEAFF
TRBD2 | TRBJ2-4 | . | TRBV27 | TGTGCCAGCAGTCGGGGACTAGCGGTAAACATTCAGTACTTC | CASSRGLAVNIQYF
. | TRBJ1-2 | many | TRBV5-4 | TGTGCCAGCAGCTTGTTAGGTTACGGAACTCGTCTATTTAACTATGGCTACACCTTC | CASSLLGYGTRLFNYGYTF
. | TRBJ2-6 | many | TRBV19 | TGTGCCAGTAGTATTACGGCTGGGGCCAACGTCCTGACTTTC | CASSITAGANVLTF
. | TRBJ2-5 | few | TRBV24-1 | TGTGCCACCAGTGATCCTGGCGGGAATGTAGAGACCCAGTACTTC | CATSDPGGNVETQYF
TRBD2 | TRBJ2-7 | few | TRBV10-1 | TGCGCCAGCAGTGAGTCGGCTAGCGGGAGGGACGAGCAGTACTTC | CASSESASGRDEQYF
. | TRBJ2-7 | . | TRBV4-1 | TGCGCCAGCAGCCAAGATCATTGGGGAGGTGGCTACGAGCAGTACTTC | CASSQDHWGGGYEQYF
TRBD2 | TRBJ2-2 | . | TRBV14 | TGTGCCAGCAGCCAAGGTCTAGGGACTACTAGGGTCGGGGAGCTGCTTTTT | CASSQGLGTTRVGELLF
TRBD2 | TRBJ2-1 | . | TRBV15 | TGTGCCACCAGCAGTTTGTTTGGGACTAGCGTGGATGAGCAGTTCTTC | CATSSLFGTSVDEQFF
TRBD2 | TRBJ2-7 | medium-sized | TRBV20-1 | TGCAGTGCTAGGGTCCTAGCGGGAGGGCCCTACGAGCAGTACTTC | CSARVLAGGPYEQYF
. | TRBJ2-1 | many | TRBV9 | TGTGCCAGCAGCCGAACAGGGAGCTCCTACAATGAGCAGTTCTTC | CASSRTGSSYNEQFF
TRBD2 | TRBJ2-3 | many | TRBV7-9 | TGTGCCAGCAGCTTGTCACTAGCGGGAGCTGTAGATACGCAGTATTTT | CASSLSLAGAVDTQYF
TRBD1 | TRBJ1-5 | many | TRBV12-3/TRBV12-4 | TGTGCCAGCAGCTGGGACAGAATCAATCAGCCCCAGCATTTT | CASSWDRINQPQHF
TRBD2 | TRBJ2-2 | once | TRBV2 | TGTGCCAGCAGGACCATGGGGGGGAGCACCGGGGAGCTGTTTTTT | CASRTMGGSTGELFF
. | TRBJ2-5 | few | TRBV10-3 | TGTGCCATCAGTGGAAACAGCCAAGAGACCCAGTACTTC | CAISGNSQETQYF
. | TRBJ1-2 | medium-sized | TRBV2 | TGTGCCAGCAGTGATCAGAGTCTGAGCGGCTACACCTTC | CASSDQSLSGYTF
. | TRBJ2-5 | . | TRBV5-4 | TGTGCCAGCAGCTTTTCCAGACAAATCCAAGAGACCCAGTACTTC | CASSFSRQIQETQYF
. | TRBJ2-2 | . | TRBV12-3/TRBV12-4 | TGTGCCAGCACCCAGACTGGGGAGCTGTTTTTT | CASTQTGELFF
. | TRBJ1-2 | medium-sized | TRBV19 | TGTGCCAGTAGTGTAGGACTGGCGGTTTATGGCTACACCTTC | CASSVGLAVYGYTF
TRBD1 | TRBJ2-7 | . | TRBV19 | TGTGCCAGTAGTACTGGGACAGGGGGTGGGGAGCAGTACTTC | CASSTGTGGGEQYF
. | TRBJ2-7 | . | TRBV7-2 | TGTGCCAGCAGCTTAGCTAGCGTGAGCTCCTACGAGCAGTACTTC | CASSLASVSSYEQYF
. | TRBJ1-3 | many | TRBV7-6 | TGTGCCAGCAGCTTGACAGGAACTTTCTCTGGAAACACCATATATTTT | CASSLTGTFSGNTIYF
TRBD2 | TRBJ2-7 | once | TRBV7-9 | TGTGCCAGCAGCTTGGGAGGGCCGTACGAGCAGTACTTC | CASSLGGPYEQYF
. | TRBJ1-2 | . | TRBV5-1 | TGCGCCAGCAGCCCCGGGGACAACTATGGCTACACCTTC | CASSPGDNYGYTF
. | TRBJ1-6 | many | TRBV6-5 | TGTGCCAGCAGTTACTTAGTCTCAACAAGCTCCTATAATTCACCCCTCCACTTT | CASSYLVSTSSYNSPLHF
TRBD1 | TRBJ2-3 | . | TRBV13 | TGTGCCAGCAGCTTCGATGGGACAGGGGAGGCAGATACGCAGTATTTT | CASSFDGTGEADTQYF
. | TRBJ2-3 | many | TRBV6-1 | TGTGCCGCTCTCGGAGGGGGGGCAGATACGCAGTATTTT | CAALGGGADTQYF
. | TRBJ2-5 | . | TRBV19 | TGTGCCAGTAGTTCCCAGGGGGGTTGGCAAGAGACCCAGTACTTC | CASSSQGGWQETQYF
TRBD2 | TRBJ2-1 | . | TRBV5-4 | TGTGCCAGCAGCTTTACCGATCTAGCGGGAGTCAATGAGCAGTTCTTC | CASSFTDLAGVNEQFF
. | TRBJ1-1 | . | TRBV11-2 | TGTGCCAGCAGCTTAGATTTGGGGGGCGGGAACACTGAAGCTTTCTTT | CASSLDLGGGNTEAFF